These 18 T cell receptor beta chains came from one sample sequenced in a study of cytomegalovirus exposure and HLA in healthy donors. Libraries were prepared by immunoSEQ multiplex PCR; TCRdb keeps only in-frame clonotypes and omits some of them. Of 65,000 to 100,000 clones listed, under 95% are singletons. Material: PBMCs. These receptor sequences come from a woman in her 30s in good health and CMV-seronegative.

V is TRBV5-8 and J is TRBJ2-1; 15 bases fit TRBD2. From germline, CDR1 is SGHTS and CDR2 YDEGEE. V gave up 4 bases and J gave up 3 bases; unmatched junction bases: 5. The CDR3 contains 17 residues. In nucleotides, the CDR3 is TGTGCCAGCAGCCCAGGACTAGCGGGAGGGGGCTACAATGAGCAGTTCTTC. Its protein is CASSPGLAGGGYNEQFF.

The CDR3 nucleotides read TGTGCCAGCAGTTCCCTTGCAGGGATCCAGCCCCAGCATTTT. Its protein product is CASSSLAGIQPQHF. The gene calls are TRBV6-8 and TRBJ1-5; a weak D match, TRBD1 (5 bases). Trimming left V 4 bases short and J 7 bases short, with 14 bases between. Germline V gene data show CDR1 as MNHGY and CDR2 as SAAAGT. The length of the CDR3 is 14 residues.

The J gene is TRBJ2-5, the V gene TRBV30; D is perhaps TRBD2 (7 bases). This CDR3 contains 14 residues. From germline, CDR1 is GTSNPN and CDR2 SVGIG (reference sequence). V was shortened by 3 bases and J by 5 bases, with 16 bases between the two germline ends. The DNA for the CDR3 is TGTGCCTGGAGCCTCGAGGGGGGGAGGGAGACCCAGTACTTC. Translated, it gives CAWSLEGGRETQYF.

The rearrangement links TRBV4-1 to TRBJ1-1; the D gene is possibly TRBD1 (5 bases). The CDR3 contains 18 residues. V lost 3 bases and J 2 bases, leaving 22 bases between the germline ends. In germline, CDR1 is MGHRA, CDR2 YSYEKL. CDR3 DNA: TGCGCCAGCAGCCACGAAAGAACCAGGGTCATGATTAACACTGAAGCTTTCTTT. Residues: CASSHERTRVMINTEAFF.

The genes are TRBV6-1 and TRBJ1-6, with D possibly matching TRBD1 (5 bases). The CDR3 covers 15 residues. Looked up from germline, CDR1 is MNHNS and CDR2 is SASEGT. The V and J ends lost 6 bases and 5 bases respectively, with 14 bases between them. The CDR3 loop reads CASRGSWGDNSPLHF. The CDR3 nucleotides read TGTGCCAGCAGGGGGTCCTGGGGGGATAATTCACCCCTCCACTTT.

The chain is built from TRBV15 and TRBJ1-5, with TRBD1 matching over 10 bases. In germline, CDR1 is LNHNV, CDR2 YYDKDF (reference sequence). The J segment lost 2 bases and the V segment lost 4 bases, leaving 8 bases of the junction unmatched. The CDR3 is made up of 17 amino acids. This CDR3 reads CATSTKTGGAGNQPQHF. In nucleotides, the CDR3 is TGTGCCACCAGCACCAAGACAGGGGGCGCCGGCAATCAGCCCCAGCATTTT.

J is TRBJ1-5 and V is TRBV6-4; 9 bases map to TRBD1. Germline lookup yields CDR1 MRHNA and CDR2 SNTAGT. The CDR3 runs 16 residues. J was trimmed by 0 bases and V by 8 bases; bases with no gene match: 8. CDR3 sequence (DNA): TGTGCCAGCCCTAAGACAGGGGGAAATAGCAATCAGCCCCAGCATTTT. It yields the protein CASPKTGGNSNQPQHF.

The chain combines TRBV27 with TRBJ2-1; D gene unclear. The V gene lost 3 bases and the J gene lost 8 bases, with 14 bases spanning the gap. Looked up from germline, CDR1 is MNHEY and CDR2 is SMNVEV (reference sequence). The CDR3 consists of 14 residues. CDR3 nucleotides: TGTGCCAGCAGTTTCAAACCTAGTACCCATGAGCAGTTCTTC. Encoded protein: CASSFKPSTHEQFF.

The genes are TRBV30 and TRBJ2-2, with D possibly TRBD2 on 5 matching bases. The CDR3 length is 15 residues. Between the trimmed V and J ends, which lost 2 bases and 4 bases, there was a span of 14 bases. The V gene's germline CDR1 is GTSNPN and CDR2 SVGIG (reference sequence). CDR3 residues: CAWSQEDLSTGELFF. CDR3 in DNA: TGTGCCTGGAGTCAGGAGGATCTCAGCACCGGGGAGCTGTTTTTT.

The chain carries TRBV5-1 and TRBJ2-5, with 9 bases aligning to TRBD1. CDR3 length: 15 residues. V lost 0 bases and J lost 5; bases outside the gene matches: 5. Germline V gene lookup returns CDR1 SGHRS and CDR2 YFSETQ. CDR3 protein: CASSLGDRAWETQYF. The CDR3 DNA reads TGCGCCAGCAGCTTGGGGGACAGGGCTTGGGAGACCCAGTACTTC.

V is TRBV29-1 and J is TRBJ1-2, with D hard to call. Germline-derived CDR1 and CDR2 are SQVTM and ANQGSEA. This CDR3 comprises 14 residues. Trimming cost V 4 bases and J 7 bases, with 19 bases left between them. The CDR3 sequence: CSVVTMGGTGGYTF. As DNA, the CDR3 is TGCAGCGTTGTAACGATGGGAGGAACTGGTGGCTACACCTTC.

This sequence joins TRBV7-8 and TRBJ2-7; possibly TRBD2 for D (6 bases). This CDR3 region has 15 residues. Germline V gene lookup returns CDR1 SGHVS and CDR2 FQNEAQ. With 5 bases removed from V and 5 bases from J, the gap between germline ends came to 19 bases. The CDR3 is CASSPRLGGNDEQYF. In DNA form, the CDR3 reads TGTGCCAGCAGCCCACGACTAGGCGGGAATGACGAGCAGTACTTC. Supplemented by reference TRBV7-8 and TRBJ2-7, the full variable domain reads GAGVSQSPRYKVAKRGQDVALRCDPISGHVSLFWYQQALGQGPEFLTYFQNEAQLDKSGLPSDRFFAERPEGSVSTLKIQRTQQEDSAVYLCASSPRLGGNDEQYFGPGTRLTVT.

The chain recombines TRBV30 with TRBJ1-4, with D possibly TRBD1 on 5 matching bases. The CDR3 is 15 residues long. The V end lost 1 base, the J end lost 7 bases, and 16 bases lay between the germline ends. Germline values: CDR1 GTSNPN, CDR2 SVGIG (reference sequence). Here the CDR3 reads CAWSALGAGGEKLFF. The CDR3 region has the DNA TGTGCCTGGAGTGCCTTAGGGGCCGGGGGTGAAAAACTGTTTTTT.

CDR3 amino acids: CSVESYGEGSDEQFF. The CDR3 region has the DNA TGCAGCGTTGAGAGCTACGGGGAGGGGAGCGATGAGCAGTTCTTC. The chain joins TRBV29-1 to TRBJ2-1; TRBD2 matches at 7 bases. Trimming at V came to 3 bases and at J to 8 bases, leaving 13 bases not matched to a gene. From germline, CDR1 is SQVTM and CDR2 ANQGSEA. The CDR3 extends over 15 amino acids.

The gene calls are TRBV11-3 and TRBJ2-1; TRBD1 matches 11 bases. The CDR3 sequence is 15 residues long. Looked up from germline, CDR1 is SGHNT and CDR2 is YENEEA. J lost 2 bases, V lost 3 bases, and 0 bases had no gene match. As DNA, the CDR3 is TGTGCCAGCAGCTTGGGACAGGGGGCCTACAATGAGCAGTTCTTC. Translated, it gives CASSLGQGAYNEQFF.

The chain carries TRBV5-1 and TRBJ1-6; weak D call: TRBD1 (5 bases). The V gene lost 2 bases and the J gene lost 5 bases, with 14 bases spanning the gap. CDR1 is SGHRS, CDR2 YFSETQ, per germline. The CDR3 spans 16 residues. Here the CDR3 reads CASSLIRVRDNSPLHF. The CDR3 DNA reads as TGCGCCAGCAGCTTAATCCGGGTCAGGGATAATTCACCCCTCCACTTT.

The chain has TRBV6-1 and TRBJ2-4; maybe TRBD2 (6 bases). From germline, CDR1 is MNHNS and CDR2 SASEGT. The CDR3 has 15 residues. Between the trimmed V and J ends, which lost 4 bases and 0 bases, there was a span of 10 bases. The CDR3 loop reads CASSGTGVAKNIQYF. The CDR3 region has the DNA TGTGCCAGCAGTGGCACGGGGGTAGCCAAAAACATTCAGTACTTC.

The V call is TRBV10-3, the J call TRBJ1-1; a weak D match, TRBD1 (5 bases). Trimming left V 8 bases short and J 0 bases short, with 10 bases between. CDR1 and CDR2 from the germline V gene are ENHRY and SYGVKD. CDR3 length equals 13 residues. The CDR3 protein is CAIRAGMNTEAFF. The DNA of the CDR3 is TGTGCCATCCGGGCAGGGATGAACACTGAAGCTTTCTTT.